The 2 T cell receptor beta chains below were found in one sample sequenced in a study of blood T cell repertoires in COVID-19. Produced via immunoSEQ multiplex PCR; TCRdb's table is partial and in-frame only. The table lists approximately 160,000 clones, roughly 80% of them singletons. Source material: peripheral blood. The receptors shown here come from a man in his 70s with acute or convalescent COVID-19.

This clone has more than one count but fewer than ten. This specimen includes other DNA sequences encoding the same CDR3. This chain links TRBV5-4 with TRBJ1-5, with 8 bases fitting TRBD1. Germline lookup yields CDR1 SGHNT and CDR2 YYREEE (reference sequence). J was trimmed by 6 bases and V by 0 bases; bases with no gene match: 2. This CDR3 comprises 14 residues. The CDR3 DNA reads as TGTGCCAGCAGCTTGGCAGGGGGCGGTCAGCCCCAGCATTTT. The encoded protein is CASSLAGGGQPQHF.

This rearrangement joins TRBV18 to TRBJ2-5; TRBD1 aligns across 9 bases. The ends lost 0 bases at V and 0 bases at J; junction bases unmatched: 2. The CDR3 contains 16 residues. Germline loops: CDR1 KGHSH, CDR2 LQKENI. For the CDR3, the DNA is TGTGCCAGCTCACCACCCGGGACAGGGCACCAAGAGACCCAGTACTTC. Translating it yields CASSPPGTGHQETQYF.